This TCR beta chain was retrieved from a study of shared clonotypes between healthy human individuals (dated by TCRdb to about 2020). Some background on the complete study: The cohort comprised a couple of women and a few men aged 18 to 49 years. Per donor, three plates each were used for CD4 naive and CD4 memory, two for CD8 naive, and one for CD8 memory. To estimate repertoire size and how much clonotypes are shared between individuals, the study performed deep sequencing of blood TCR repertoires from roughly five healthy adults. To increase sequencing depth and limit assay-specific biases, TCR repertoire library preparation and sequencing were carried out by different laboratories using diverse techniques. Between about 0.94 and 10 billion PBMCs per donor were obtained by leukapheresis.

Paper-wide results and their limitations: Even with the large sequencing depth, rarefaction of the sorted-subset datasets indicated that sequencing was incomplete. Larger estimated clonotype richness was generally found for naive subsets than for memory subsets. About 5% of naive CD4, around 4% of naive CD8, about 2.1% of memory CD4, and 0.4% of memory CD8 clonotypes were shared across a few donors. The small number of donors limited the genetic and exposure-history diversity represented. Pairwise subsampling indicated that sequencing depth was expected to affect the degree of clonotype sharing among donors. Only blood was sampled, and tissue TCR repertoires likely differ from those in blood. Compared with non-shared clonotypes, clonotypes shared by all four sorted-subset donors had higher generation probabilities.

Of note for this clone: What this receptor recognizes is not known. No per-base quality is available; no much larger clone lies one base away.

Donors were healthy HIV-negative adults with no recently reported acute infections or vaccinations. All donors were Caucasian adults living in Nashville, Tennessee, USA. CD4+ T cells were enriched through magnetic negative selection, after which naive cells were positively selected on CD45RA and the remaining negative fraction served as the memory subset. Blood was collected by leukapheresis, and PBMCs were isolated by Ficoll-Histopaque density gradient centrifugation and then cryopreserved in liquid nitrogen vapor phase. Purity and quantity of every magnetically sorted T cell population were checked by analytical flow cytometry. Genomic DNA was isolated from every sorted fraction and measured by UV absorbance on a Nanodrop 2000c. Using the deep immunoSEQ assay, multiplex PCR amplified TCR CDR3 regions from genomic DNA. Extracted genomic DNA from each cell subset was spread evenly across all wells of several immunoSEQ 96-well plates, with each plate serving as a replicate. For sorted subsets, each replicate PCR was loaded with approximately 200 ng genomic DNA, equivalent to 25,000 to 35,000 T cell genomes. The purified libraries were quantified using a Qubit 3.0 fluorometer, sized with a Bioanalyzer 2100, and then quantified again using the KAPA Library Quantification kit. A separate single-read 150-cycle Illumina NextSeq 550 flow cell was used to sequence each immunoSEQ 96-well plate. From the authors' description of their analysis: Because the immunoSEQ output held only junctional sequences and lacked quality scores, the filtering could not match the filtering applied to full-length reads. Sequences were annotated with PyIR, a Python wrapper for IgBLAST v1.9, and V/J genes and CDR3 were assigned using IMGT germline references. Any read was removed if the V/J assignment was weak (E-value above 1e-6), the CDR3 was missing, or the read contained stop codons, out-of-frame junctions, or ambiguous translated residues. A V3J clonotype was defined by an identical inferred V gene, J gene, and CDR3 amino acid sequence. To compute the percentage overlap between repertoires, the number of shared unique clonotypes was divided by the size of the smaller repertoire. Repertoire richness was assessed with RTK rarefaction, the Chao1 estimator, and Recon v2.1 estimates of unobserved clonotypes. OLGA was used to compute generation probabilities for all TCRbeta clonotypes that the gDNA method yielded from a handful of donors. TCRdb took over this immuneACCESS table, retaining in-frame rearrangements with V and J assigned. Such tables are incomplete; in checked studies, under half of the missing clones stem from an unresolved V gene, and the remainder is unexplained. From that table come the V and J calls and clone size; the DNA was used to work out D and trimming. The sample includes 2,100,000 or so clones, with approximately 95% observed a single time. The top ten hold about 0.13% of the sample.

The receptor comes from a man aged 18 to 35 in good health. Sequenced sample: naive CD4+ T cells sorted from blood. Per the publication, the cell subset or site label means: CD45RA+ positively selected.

The CDR3 region: CASSLAIQVTGELFF. In nucleotide form, the sequence is TGTGCCAGCAGCTTAGCAATCCAGGTCACCGGGGAGCTGTTTTTT. The sequence links TRBV7-2 to TRBJ2-2; no D segment can be confidently identified. The V and J ends are trimmed by 0 bases and 4 bases, leaving 9 bases between them. CDR1 and CDR2 were assigned from the germline V gene as SGHTA and FQGNSA. Taken from cysteine to phenylalanine, the CDR3 has 15 residues. Just the 45-base CDR3 DNA is kept, in frame starting at base 1.